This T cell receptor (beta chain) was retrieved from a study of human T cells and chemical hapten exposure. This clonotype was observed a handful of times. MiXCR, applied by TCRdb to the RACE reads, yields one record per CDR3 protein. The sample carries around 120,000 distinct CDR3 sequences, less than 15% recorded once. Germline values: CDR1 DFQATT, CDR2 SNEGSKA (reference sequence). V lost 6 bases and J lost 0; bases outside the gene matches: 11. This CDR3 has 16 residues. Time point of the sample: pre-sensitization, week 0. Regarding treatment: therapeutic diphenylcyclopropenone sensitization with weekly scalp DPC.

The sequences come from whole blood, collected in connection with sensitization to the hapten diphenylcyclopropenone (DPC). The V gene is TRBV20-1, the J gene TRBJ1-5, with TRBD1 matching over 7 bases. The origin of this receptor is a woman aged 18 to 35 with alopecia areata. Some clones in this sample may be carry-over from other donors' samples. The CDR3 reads CSAAPRGPYSNQPQHF. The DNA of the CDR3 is TGCAGTGCCGCCCCGAGGGGGCCCTATAGCAATCAGCCCCAGCATTTT.